This T cell receptor (beta chain) emerged from a study of beta chain features in type 1 diabetes. Study overall: All of the samples together had around 110,000,000 sorted cells examined. Whole-study findings and limits: Sequencing of cDNA might inflate the share of cells that strongly express TCR. Insertion counts at VDJ junctions were lower in type 1 diabetes patients, who also showed more deletions there.

Blood was collected once per donor into heparin, averaging about 116 mL. About this clone itself: Antigen specificity is unknown. At one of its ends the junction is not consistent with the germline gene, which may arise from a read error.

Investigators reverse transcribed all isolated RNA, so they sequenced expressed TCRB transcripts. Generated by immunoSEQ multiplex PCR, the TCRdb table keeps only in-frame clones and is missing some. This sample carries about 620,000 clones, around a sixth of them seen once, and the ten largest clones take more than 0.08%. Germline V CDR1 and CDR2: SGDLS, YYNGEE. This CDR3 has 15 amino acids. The source of this sequence is a man aged 18 to 30 in good health. The sample comprised naive CD4+ T cells from blood. The chain employs TRBV9 and TRBJ2-5, with no clear D. The CDR3 loop reads CASSVGPQLDSSVHF. In DNA form, the CDR3 reads TGTGCCAGCAGCGTAGGCCCTCAGCTCGACTCCTCGGTTCACTTC.